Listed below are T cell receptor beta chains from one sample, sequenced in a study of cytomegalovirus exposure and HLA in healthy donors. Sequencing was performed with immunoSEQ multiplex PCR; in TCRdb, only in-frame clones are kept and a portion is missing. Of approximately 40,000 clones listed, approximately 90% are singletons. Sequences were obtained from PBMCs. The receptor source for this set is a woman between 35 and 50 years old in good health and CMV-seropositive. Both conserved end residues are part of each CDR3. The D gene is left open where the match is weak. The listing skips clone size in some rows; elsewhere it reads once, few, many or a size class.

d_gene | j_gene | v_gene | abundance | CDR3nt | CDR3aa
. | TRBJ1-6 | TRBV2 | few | TGTGCCAGCAGTGGGGGAGTTGACTCACCCCTCCACTTT | CASSGGVDSPLHF
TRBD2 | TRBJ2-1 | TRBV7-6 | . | TGTGCCAGCAGCTTAGTTGTTGGGGGGGGAGGCAACAATGAGCAGTTCTTC | CASSLVVGGGGNNEQFF
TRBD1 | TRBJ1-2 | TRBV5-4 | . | TGTGCCAGCACCCCCGCACTCCCCACCGCGGGACAGCTCTATGGCTACACCTTC | CASTPALPTAGQLYGYTF
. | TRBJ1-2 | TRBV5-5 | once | TGTGCCAGCTCCCCCCAGGGCACCGCCAACTATGGCTACACCTTC | CASSPQGTANYGYTF
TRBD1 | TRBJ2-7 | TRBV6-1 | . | TGTGCCAGCTATCGGGACAGAGGCTACGACGAGCAGTACTTC | CASYRDRGYDEQYF
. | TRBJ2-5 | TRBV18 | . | TGTGCCAGCTTCCCAGGGAGGTTTGCAGGAGAGACCCAGTACTTC | CASFPGRFAGETQYF
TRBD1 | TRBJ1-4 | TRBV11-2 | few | TGTGCCAGCAGACCTAGGGCAGGGGGCGAAAAACTGTTTTTT | CASRPRAGGEKLFF
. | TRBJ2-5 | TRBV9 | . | TGTGCCAGCAGCTTAGCAGTCCAAGAGACCCAGTACTTC | CASSLAVQETQYF
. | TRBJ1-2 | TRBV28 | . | TGTGCCAGCAGTTTTAAGGCCGGAGAGACGCTCTATGGCTACACCTTC | CASSFKAGETLYGYTF
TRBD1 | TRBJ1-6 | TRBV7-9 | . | TGTGCCAGCAGCTTAGCCGGGACAGGGCGGACCCTCCACTTT | CASSLAGTGRTLHF
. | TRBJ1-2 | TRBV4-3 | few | TGCGCCAGCAGCCAAGACGTAGCTAACTATGGCTACACCTTC | CASSQDVANYGYTF
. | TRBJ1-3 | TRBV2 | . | TGTGCCGACACGGATACTGGAAACACCATATATTTT | CADTDTGNTIYF
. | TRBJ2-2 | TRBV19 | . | TGTGCCAGTACTGACATCGCGAACACCGGGGAGCTGTTTTTT | CASTDIANTGELFF
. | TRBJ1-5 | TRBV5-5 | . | TGTGCCAGCAGCTTGACTTTCCTTCAGCCCCAGCATTTT | CASSLTFLQPQHF
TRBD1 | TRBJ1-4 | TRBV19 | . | TGTGCCAGTCGGGCATTAGGGGGACAGGGGTATGAAAAACTGTTTTTT | CASRALGGQGYEKLFF
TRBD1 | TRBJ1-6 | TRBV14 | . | TGTGCCAGCAGCCGCGACAGGGGATATTCACCCCTCCACTTT | CASSRDRGYSPLHF
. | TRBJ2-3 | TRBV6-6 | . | TGTGCCAGCAGTTACGAGGCAGGGCTGACAGATACGCAGTATTTT | CASSYEAGLTDTQYF
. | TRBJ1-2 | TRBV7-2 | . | TGTGCCAGCAGCTTAAATGGAAGACAAGATCCCTATGGCTACACCTTC | CASSLNGRQDPYGYTF